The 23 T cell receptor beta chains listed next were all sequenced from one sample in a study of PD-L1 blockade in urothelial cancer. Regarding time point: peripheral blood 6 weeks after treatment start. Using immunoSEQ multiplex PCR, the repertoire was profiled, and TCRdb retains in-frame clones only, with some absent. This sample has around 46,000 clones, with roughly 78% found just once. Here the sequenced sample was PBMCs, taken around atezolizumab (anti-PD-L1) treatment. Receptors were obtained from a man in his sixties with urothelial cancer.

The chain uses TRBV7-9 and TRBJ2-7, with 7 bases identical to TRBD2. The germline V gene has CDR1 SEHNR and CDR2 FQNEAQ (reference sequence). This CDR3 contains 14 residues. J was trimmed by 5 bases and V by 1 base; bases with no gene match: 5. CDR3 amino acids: CASSLGGGTHEQYF. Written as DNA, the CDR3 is TGTGCCAGCAGCTTAGGGGGGGGAACCCACGAGCAGTACTTC. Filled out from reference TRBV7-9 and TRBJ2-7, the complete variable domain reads DTGVSQNPRHKITKRGQNVTFRCDPISEHNRLYWYRQTLGQGPEFLTYFQNEAQLEKSRLLSDRFSAERPKGSFSTLEIQRTEQGDSAMYLCASSLGGGTHEQYFGPGTRLTVT.

The CDR3 sequence: CASSLEGAGNSPLHF. CDR3 nucleotide sequence: TGTGCCAGCAGCTTGGAAGGGGCGGGGAATTCACCCCTCCACTTT. The chain couples TRBV5-4 to TRBJ1-6; D might be TRBD1 (5 bases). Per germline, CDR1 SGHNT and CDR2 YYREEE (reference sequence). CDR3 length: 15 residues. The V end lost 0 bases, the J end lost 7 bases, and 11 bases lay between the germline ends.

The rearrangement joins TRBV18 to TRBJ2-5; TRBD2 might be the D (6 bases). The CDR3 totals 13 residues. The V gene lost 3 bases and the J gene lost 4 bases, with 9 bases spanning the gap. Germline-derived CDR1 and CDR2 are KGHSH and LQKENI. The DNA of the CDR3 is TGTGCCAGCTCACCTGCGGGGCCAGAGACCCAGTACTTC. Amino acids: CASSPAGPETQYF.

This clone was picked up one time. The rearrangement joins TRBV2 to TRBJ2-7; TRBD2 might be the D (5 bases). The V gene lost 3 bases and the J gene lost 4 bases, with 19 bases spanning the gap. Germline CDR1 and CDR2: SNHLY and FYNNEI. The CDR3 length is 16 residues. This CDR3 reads CASSDRVFGSTYEQYF. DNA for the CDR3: TGTGCCAGCAGTGATAGGGTTTTTGGGAGTACTTACGAGCAGTACTTC.

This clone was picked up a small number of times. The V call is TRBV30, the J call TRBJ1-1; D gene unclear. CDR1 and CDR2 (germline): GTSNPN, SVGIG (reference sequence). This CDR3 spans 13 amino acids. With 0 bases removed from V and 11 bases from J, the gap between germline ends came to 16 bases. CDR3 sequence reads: CAWSVLVSESAFF. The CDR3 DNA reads TGTGCCTGGAGTGTACTAGTGAGTGAGTCGGCTTTCTTT.

The CDR3 loop is CASSLPGTKNIQYF. Here the CDR3 DNA reads TGTGCCAGCAGCTTGCCGGGGACCAAAAACATTCAGTACTTC. This sequence joins TRBV7-2 and TRBJ2-4; TRBD2 is a possible D gene (5 bases). Germline CDR1 reads SGHTA; CDR2 reads FQGNSA. The CDR3 contains 14 residues. V lost 3 bases to trimming and J lost 2 bases, with 8 bases between them.

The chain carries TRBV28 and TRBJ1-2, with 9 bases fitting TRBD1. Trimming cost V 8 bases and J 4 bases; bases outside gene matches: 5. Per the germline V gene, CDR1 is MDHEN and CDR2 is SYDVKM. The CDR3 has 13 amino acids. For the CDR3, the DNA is TGTGCCAGCGGGGACAGGGTCGCCTATGGCTACACCTTC. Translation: CASGDRVAYGYTF.

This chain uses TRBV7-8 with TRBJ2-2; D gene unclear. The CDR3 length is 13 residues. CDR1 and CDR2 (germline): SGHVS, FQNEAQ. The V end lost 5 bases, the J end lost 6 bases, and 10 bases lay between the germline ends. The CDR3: CASSPPSAGELFF. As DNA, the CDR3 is TGTGCCAGCAGCCCCCCCTCCGCCGGGGAGCTGTTTTTT.

CDR3 in DNA: TGTGCCAGCAGTGAATCTGCCTACAATGAGCAGTTCTTC. Its translation: CASSESAYNEQFF. The chain joins TRBV6-1 to TRBJ2-1; no clear D gene. V lost 2 bases and J 2 bases, leaving 4 bases between the germline ends. The CDR3 runs to 13 residues. Germline-derived CDR1 and CDR2 are MNHNS and SASEGT.

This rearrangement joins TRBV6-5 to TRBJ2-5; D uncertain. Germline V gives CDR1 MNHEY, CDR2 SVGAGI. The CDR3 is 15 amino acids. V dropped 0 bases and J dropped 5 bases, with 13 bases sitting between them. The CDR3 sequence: CASSYSNSRRETQYF. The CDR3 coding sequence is TGTGCCAGCAGTTACTCTAATTCACGGCGGGAGACCCAGTACTTC.

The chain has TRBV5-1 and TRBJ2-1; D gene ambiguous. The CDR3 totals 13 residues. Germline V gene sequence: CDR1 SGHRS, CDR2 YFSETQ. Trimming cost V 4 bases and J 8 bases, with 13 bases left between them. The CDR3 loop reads CASSGDLGYEQFF. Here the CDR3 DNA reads TGCGCCAGCAGCGGAGATTTAGGCTATGAGCAGTTCTTC.

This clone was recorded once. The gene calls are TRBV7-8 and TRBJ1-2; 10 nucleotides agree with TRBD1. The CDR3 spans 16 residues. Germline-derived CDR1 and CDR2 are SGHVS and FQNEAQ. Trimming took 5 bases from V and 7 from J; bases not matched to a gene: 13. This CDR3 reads CASSNDRGRLGFGYTF. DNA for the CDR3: TGTGCCAGCAGCAACGACAGGGGGCGCTTAGGTTTTGGCTACACCTTC.

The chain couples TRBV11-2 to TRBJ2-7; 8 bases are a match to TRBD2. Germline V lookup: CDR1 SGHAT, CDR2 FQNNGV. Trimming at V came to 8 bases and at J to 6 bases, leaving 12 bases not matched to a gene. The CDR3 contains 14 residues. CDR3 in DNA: TGTGCCAGCGGCCCCCAGGCGGGGGGCTCCGAGCAGTACTTC. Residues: CASGPQAGGSEQYF.

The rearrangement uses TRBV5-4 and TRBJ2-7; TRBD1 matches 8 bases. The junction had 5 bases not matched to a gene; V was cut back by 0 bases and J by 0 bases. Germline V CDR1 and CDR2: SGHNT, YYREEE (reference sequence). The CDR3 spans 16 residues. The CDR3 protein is CASSLGRQGFSYEQYF. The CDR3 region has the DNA TGTGCCAGCAGCTTGGGAAGACAGGGGTTCTCCTACGAGCAGTACTTC. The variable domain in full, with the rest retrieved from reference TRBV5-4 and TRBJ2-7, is ETGVTQSPTHLIKTRGQQVTLRCSSQSGHNTVSWYQQALGQGPQFIFQYYREEENGRGNFPPRFSGLQFPNYSSELNVNALELDDSALYLCASSLGRQGFSYEQYFGPGTRLTVT.

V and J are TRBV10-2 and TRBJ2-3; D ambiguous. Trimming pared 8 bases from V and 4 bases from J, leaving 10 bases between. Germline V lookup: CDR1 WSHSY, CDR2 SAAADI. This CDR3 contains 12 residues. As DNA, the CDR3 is TGCGCCAGCTCCCCCGGTGCAGATACGCAGTATTTT. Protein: CASSPGADTQYF.

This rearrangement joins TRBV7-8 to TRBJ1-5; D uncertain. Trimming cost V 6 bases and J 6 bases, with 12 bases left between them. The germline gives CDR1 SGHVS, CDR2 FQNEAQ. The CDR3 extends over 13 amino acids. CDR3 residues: CASSWREAQPQHF. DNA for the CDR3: TGTGCCAGCAGTTGGAGGGAGGCTCAGCCCCAGCATTTT.

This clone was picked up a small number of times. Here the CDR3 DNA reads TGTGCCAGCAGCCTCTTCGCACCGGGACAGGGCCCACAAGAGACCCAGTACTTC. Translated: CASSLFAPGQGPQETQYF. The gene calls are TRBV27 and TRBJ2-5; 9 bases fit TRBD1. The CDR3 sequence is 18 residues long. Germline V CDR1 and CDR2: MNHEY, SMNVEV (reference sequence). Trimming cost V 6 bases and J 2 bases; bases outside gene matches: 16.

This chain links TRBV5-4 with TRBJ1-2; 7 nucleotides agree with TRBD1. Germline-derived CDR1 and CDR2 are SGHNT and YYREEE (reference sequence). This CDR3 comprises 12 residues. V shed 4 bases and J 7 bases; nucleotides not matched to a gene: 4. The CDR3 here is CASSVKGAGYTF. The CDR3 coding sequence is TGTGCCAGCAGCGTAAAGGGGGCTGGCTACACCTTC.

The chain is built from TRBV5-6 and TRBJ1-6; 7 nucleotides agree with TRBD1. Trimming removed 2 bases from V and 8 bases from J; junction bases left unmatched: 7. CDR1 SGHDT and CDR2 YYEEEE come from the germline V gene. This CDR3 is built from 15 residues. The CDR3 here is CASSLGQGGHSPLHF. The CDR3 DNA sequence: TGTGCCAGCAGCTTAGGCCAGGGGGGCCATTCACCCCTCCACTTT.

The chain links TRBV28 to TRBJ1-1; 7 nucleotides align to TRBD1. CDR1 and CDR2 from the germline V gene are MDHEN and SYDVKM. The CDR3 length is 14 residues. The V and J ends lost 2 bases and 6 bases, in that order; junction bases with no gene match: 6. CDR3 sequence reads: CASSLAGGRSEAFF. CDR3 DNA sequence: TGTGCCAGCAGTTTAGCAGGGGGTCGTTCTGAAGCTTTCTTT. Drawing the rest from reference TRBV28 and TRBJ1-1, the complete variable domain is DVKVTQSSRYLVKRTGEKVFLECVQDMDHENMFWYRQDPGLGLRLIYFSYDVKMKEKGDIPEGYSVSREKKERFSLILESASTNQTSMYLCASSLAGGRSEAFFGQGTRLTVV.

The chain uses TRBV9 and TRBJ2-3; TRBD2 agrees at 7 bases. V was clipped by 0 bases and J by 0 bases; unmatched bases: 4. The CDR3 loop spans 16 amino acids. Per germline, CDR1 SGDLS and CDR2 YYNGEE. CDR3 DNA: TGTGCCAGCAGCGTAGCGGCGGGAGCGAGCACAGATACGCAGTATTTT. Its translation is CASSVAAGASTDTQYF.

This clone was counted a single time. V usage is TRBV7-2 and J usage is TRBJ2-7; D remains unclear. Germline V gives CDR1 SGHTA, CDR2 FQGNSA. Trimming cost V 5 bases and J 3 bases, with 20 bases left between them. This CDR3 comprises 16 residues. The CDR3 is CASSPQITNSIYEQYF. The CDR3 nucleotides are TGTGCCAGCAGCCCGCAGATAACTAACTCAATCTACGAGCAGTACTTC.

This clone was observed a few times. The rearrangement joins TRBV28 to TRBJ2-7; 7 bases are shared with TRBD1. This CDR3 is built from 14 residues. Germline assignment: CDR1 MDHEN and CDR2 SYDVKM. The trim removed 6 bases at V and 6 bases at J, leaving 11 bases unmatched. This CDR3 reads CASRPPGQLGEQYF. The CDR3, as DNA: TGTGCCAGCAGACCTCCGGGACAGCTCGGCGAGCAGTACTTC.